This section outlines one TCR beta chain sequence together with its context. Its matching antigen is unknown. It was with 60 Vbeta and 13 Jbeta primers that the PCR ran. The protocol was immunoSEQ multiplex PCR, while the TCRdb copy is restricted to in-frame clones and leaves out a portion. Of about 130,000 clones listed, about 8.5% are singletons. This sample is drawn from a study of cytomegalovirus exposure and HLA in healthy donors. Broader study findings: Most TCR beta V segments were productive about 87% or about 30% of the time in an earlier analysis. Across all donors, roughly uniform sequencing depth was an assumption of the presence/absence analyses. It was approximately 170 TCR beta chains that were listed as cytomegalovirus-associated.

This CDR3 has 14 amino acids. The germline gives CDR1 SQVTM, CDR2 ANQGSEA. V shed 8 bases and J 1 base; nucleotides not matched to a gene: 8. The sample consisted of PBMCs. The chain employs TRBV29-1 and TRBJ2-3; 8 bases line up with TRBD2. The TCR originated in a man in his forties in good health and CMV-seronegative. The DNA of the CDR3 is TGCAGCTCCTCTCGAGCGGGGGGCACAGATACGCAGTATTTT. This sequence encodes CSSSRAGGTDTQYF.